This T cell receptor beta chain was recovered during a study of blood T cell repertoires in COVID-19. Overall study: Spain, Italy and the United States supplied samples that represented acute and convalescent COVID-19.

The germline V gene encodes CDR1 SGHTA and CDR2 FQGTGA. V lost 2 bases to trimming and J lost 10 bases, with 17 bases between them. There are 15 residues in the CDR3. Cohort 3 recovery required two negative PCRs, clearance, or symptom resolution. Repertoires were generated with immunoSEQ multiplex PCR, while TCRdb's copy carries only in-frame clones and drops some. The sample includes 450,000 to 600,000 clones, around 87% of them seen just once. V and J are TRBV7-3 and TRBJ2-2, with a possible D match to TRBD1 (6 bases). This receptor was taken from a woman under 30 who had recovered from COVID-19. The sequencing input was PBMCs or T cells enriched from blood (not recorded which). In nucleotides, the CDR3 is TGTGCCAGCAGCTTAGGTTTGGGGGCGGTCGAGGAGCTGTTTTTT. Translating it yields CASSLGLGAVEELFF.